Included here is one T cell receptor (beta chain) sequence, with context. The table came from immunoSEQ multiplex PCR; TCRdb's copy has only in-frame clones and leaves some out. The sample has a few hundred thousand clones; over 75% are singletons. Per germline, CDR1 LGHNA and CDR2 YNFKEQ. The CDR3 loop spans 15 amino acids. The ends lost 4 bases at V and 4 bases at J; junction bases unmatched: 9. This sample stems from a study of blood T cell repertoires in COVID-19. The sequencing input was PBMCs or T cells enriched from blood (not recorded which). V gene TRBV4-2 combines with J gene TRBJ2-7; 8 bases are a match to TRBD1. The sequence was obtained from a woman aged 25 to 39 who had recovered from COVID-19. CDR3 DNA: TGTGCCAGCAGCCCCCCGGGACAGGCGATTTACGAGCAGTACTTC. As protein: CASSPPGQAIYEQYF.